This T cell receptor beta chain originates from a study of blood T cell repertoires in COVID-19. Turning to the study itself: Spain, Italy and the United States supplied samples that represented acute and convalescent COVID-19. From T cells, B-cell-depleted T cells, or PBMCs came the material, which was cDNA or gDNA.

Original methodology: Reference gene primer amplification yielded estimated nucleated cell counts. Profiling relied on immunoSEQ multiplex PCR, and the TCRdb table lists in-frame clones only, not all of them. For V, J and clone size, that table is used; D and trimming come from the DNA. The table shows roughly 100,000 clones, with around 74% occurring only once. Germline CDR1 MNHEY, CDR2 SVGEGT. Trimming pared 5 bases from V and 5 bases from J, leaving 9 bases between. The CDR3 length is 12 residues. This sequence was found in a woman aged 70 to 79 with acute or convalescent COVID-19. Material for sequencing was peripheral blood. The chain uses TRBV6-2 or TRBV6-3 and TRBJ2-5; unclear D gene. Written as DNA, the CDR3 is TGTGCCAGCAGTCCAGGTGGTGAGACCCAGTACTTC. Protein: CASSPGGETQYF.